This T cell receptor beta chain was retrieved from a study of T cell changes during pregnancy in multiple sclerosis. Sequenced by immunoSEQ multiplex PCR; TCRdb stores in-frame clones only, minus some. The sample consists of around 80,000 clones, about 92% of them appearing once. Deletions cut 0 bases from V and 6 bases from J, with 5 bases between. Germline assignment: CDR1 MNHEY and CDR2 SVGAGI. This CDR3 has 13 amino acids. Specimen: peripheral blood, collected before pregnancy. This clonotype originated in a female donor with multiple sclerosis, enrolled in a pregnancy study. The gene calls are TRBV6-5 and TRBJ2-2, with unresolved D. Written as DNA, the CDR3 is TGTGCCAGCAGTTACTCAATCTCCGGGGAGCTGTTTTTT. It is translated as CASSYSISGELFF.